This is a list of T cell receptor beta chains from one sample in a study of molecular identifiers for immune sequencing clone quantification. TCRdb recomputed calls from the PCR reads with MiXCR, one row per CDR3 protein. The data show over 550,000 distinct CDR3 sequences, 25% seen once. Sequenced input: naive CD8+ T cells from blood, with Jurkat cell RNA spiked in. These receptors all stem from a human donor in good health. Some libraries in this study had Jurkat cell RNA spiked in. Both conserved end residues are part of each CDR3. A D gene is named only where the DNA matches it firmly. For some rows the clone size is stated as once, few or many, or as a class when expanded; others skip it.

CASSLPSGRAMSYNEQFF,TGTGCCAGCAGCTTACCTAGCGGGAGAGCCATGTCCTACAATGAGCAGTTCTTC,many,TRBD2,TRBJ2-1,TRBV7-9
CASSSPLAGPYNEQLF,TGTGCCAGCAGTTCCCCTCTAGCGGGACCTTACAATGAGCAGCTCTTC,-,TRBD2,TRBJ2-1,TRBV27
CSGQGSGTGELFF,TGCAGCGGACAGGGGTCGGGCACCGGGGAGCTGTTTTTT,few,TRBD1,TRBJ2-2,TRBV29-1
CASSPRLAGGPEEQYF,TGTGCCAGCAGCCCACGACTAGCGGGAGGGCCGGAGGAGCAGTACTTC,many,TRBD2,TRBJ2-7,TRBV7-9
CASSLEAGGPEQYF,TGTGCCAGCAGCTTAGAAGCCGGGGGGCCGGAGCAGTACTTC,many,-,TRBJ2-7,TRBV7-6
CASSLPTSGGAPPEQYF,TGTGCCAGCAGTTTACCTACTAGCGGGGGGGCCCCCCCGGAGCAGTACTTC,-,TRBD2,TRBJ2-7,TRBV27
CASSHPGTAGWSSYNEQLF,TGCGCCAGCAGTCATCCGGGGACTGCCGGGTGGAGCTCCTACAATGAGCAGCTCTTC,-,-,TRBJ2-1,TRBV23-1
CASKTGTDALF,TGTGCCAGCAAGACGGGCACTGATGCTCTCTTT,-,-,TRBJ1-1,TRBV11-2
CASSQDRNGAYEQYF,TGCGCCAGCAGCCAAGATAGGAACGGAGCCTACGAGCAGTACTTC,many,-,TRBJ2-7,TRBV4-3
CASTERTSIPDTQYF,TGTGCCAGCACCGAGAGGACTAGTATACCAGATACGCAGTATTTT,-,TRBD2,TRBJ2-3,TRBV2
CASSPDPRRGAFF,TGTGCCAGCAGTCCGGATCCTAGAAGAGGAGCTTTCTTT,-,-,TRBJ1-1,TRBV11-2
CTSSERTGNGSPYQETQYF,TGTACCAGCAGTGAGCGGACAGGGAATGGGTCCCCGTACCAAGAGACCCAGTACTTC,-,TRBD1,TRBJ2-5,TRBV2
CSVEDLDQFF,TGCAGCGTTGAAGATCTCGACCAGTTCTTC,-,-,TRBJ2-1,TRBV29-1
CASTLYPRGGISSGANVLTF,TGCGCCAGCACTCTCTACCCGAGGGGAGGAATTTCCTCTGGGGCCAACGTCCTGACTTTC,many,-,TRBJ2-6,TRBV5-1
CASSIDLDTQYF,TGTGCCAGTAGTATAGACCTGGATACGCAGTATTTT,few,-,TRBJ2-3,TRBV19
CSARGDSWVLYEQFF,TGCAGTGCTAGAGGTGACAGTTGGGTTTTATATGAGCAGTTCTTC,-,-,TRBJ2-1,TRBV20-1
CASSFWEPPNEQFF,TGTGCCAGCAGCTTCTGGGAGCCGCCCAATGAGCAGTTCTTC,many,-,TRBJ2-1,TRBV11-2
CASSTGQGADTQYF,TGTGCCAGCAGCACTGGACAGGGGGCAGATACGCAGTATTTT,few,TRBD1,TRBJ2-3,TRBV6-2/TRBV6-3